The 28 T cell receptor beta chains listed next were all sequenced from one sample in a study of cytomegalovirus exposure and HLA in healthy donors. Researchers ran the PCR with 60 Vbeta and 13 Jbeta primers. Only in-frame clones appear in the TCRdb table, and some are missing; sequencing was by immunoSEQ multiplex PCR. The data contain some 120,000 clones, more than 80% of them singletons. Sequenced material: PBMCs. The source of these receptors is a man aged 25-45 years in good health and CMV-seronegative.

V is TRBV4-3 and J is TRBJ1-5; D unresolved. V shed 2 bases and J shed 4 bases, with 15 bases lying between them. The CDR3 is 16 residues long. The germline gives CDR1 LGHNA, CDR2 YSLEER. CDR3 amino acids: CASSQTSGTGNQPQHF. The CDR3 DNA reads as TGCGCCAGCAGCCAAACGTCGGGAACGGGAAATCAGCCCCAGCATTTT.

The CDR3 region has the DNA TGCGCCAGCAGCTTTCCGGGACTAGCGTTTGATGAGCAGTTCTTC. It translates to CASSFPGLAFDEQFF. V gene TRBV5-1 combines with J gene TRBJ2-1, with 10 bases lining up with TRBD2. This CDR3 spans 15 amino acids. Trimming took 2 bases from V and 8 from J; bases not matched to a gene: 7. In germline, CDR1 is SGHRS, CDR2 YFSETQ.

V and J are TRBV30 and TRBJ1-2, with D possibly matching TRBD1 (6 bases). The ends were cut back, 5 bases at V and 7 bases at J, with 8 bases in the middle. The CDR3 runs to 10 residues. Germline V gene lookup returns CDR1 GTSNPN and CDR2 SVGIG (reference sequence). The CDR3 loop reads CAWGTSGYTF. The CDR3 DNA reads as TGTGCCTGGGGGACAAGTGGCTACACCTTC.

This clone occurred a few times. The chain carries TRBV7-9 and TRBJ2-7; 8 nucleotides line up with TRBD2. V was pared by 8 bases and J by 5 bases, with 11 bases of the junction left unmatched. This CDR3 has 14 residues. Per germline, CDR1 SEHNR and CDR2 FQNEAQ (reference sequence). CDR3 sequence: CASGPGLETNEQYF. CDR3 DNA sequence: TGTGCCAGCGGACCGGGACTAGAGACCAACGAGCAGTACTTC.

The rearrangement joins TRBV9 to TRBJ2-7, with 7 bases lining up with TRBD1. From germline, CDR1 is SGDLS and CDR2 YYNGEE. V gave up 3 bases and J gave up 0 bases; unmatched junction bases: 3. This CDR3 region has 14 residues. CDR3 bases: TGTGCCAGCAGCGCATCAGGGGGCTCCTACGAGCAGTACTTC. It encodes CASSASGGSYEQYF.

The chain couples TRBV18 to TRBJ2-7, with TRBD1 identical over 7 bases. CDR3 length: 15 residues. Germline V lookup: CDR1 KGHSH, CDR2 LQKENI. V shed 2 bases, J shed 4 bases, and the junction held 8 bases outside the gene matches. The DNA of the CDR3 is TGTGCCAGCTCACCATCATTAGGGGGCTTTTACGAGCAGTACTTC. Its translation is CASSPSLGGFYEQYF.

The chain recombines TRBV4-2 with TRBJ2-4, with TRBD1 matching over 9 bases. The CDR3 is 17 amino acids. Germline V gene sequence: CDR1 LGHNA, CDR2 YNFKEQ. The junction had 8 bases not matched to a gene; V was cut back by 4 bases and J by 1 base. The CDR3 nucleotides are TGTGCCAGCAGCCGTGGACAGGGGTTCGAGGCCAAAAACATTCAGTACTTC. This encodes CASSRGQGFEAKNIQYF.

The CDR3: CASSIDPPQRTSSYEQYF. The CDR3 coding sequence is TGTGCCAGTAGTATAGACCCTCCCCAGCGGACGAGCTCCTACGAGCAGTACTTC. The rearrangement joins TRBV19 to TRBJ2-7, with D tentatively TRBD2 (5 bases). V lost 0 bases and J 0 bases, leaving 18 bases between the germline ends. Germline values: CDR1 LNHDA, CDR2 SQIVND (reference sequence). The CDR3 has 18 residues.

The chain employs TRBV30 and TRBJ2-7; D ambiguous. Germline V gene lookup returns CDR1 GTSNPN and CDR2 SVGIG (reference sequence). V was shortened by 1 base and J by 3 bases, with 10 bases between the two germline ends. The CDR3 runs 13 residues. The CDR3 here is CAWSASSNYEQYF. The CDR3 region has the DNA TGTGCCTGGAGTGCGTCGAGCAACTACGAGCAGTACTTC. The full variable domain, completed using reference TRBV30 and TRBJ2-7, is SQTIHQWPATLVQPVGSPLSLECTVEGTSNPNLYWYRQAAGRGLQLLFYSVGIGQISSEVPQNLSASRPQDRQFILSSKKLLLSDSGFYLCAWSASSNYEQYFGPGTRLTVT.

The CDR3 DNA is TGTGCCAGCAGTTGGGAGGGGGTCGCGAACACTGAAGCTTTCTTT. Its protein product is CASSWEGVANTEAFF. The rearrangement joins TRBV28 to TRBJ1-1; weak D call: TRBD1 (6 bases). CDR3 length: 15 residues. Per germline, CDR1 MDHEN and CDR2 SYDVKM. Trimming pared 4 bases from V and 1 base from J, leaving 13 bases between.

This clone was observed a few times. This chain joins TRBV28 and TRBJ2-2, with D tentatively TRBD2 (6 bases). The germline V gene has CDR1 MDHEN and CDR2 SYDVKM. The CDR3 runs 14 residues. Trimming pared 7 bases from V and 1 base from J, leaving 10 bases between. The CDR3 is CASISGQNTGELFF. DNA of the CDR3: TGTGCCAGCATTAGCGGACAGAACACCGGGGAGCTGTTTTTT.

The rearrangement joins TRBV15 to TRBJ2-2; 13 bases are shared with TRBD2. V shed 5 bases, J shed 1 base, and the junction held 4 bases outside the gene matches. This CDR3 spans 17 amino acids. The germline gives CDR1 LNHNV, CDR2 YYDKDF (reference sequence). The CDR3 region is CATSSGLAGENTGELFF. The DNA for the CDR3 is TGTGCCACCAGCTCTGGACTAGCGGGAGAGAACACCGGGGAGCTGTTTTTT.

V is TRBV2 and J is TRBJ1-5; D remains unclear. Looked up from germline, CDR1 is SNHLY and CDR2 is FYNNEI. Trimming took 6 bases from V and 10 from J, leaving 13 bases between them. The CDR3 is 12 amino acids. DNA for the CDR3: TGTGCCAGCAGAGAGCTCGGAGGTCCCCAGCATTTT. Protein product: CASRELGGPQHF.

The chain carries TRBV27 and TRBJ2-7, with 9 bases that match TRBD2. The V gene end was trimmed by 3 bases and the J gene end by 6 bases; junction bases not matched to a gene: 6. The CDR3 sequence is 14 residues long. Germline V gene data show CDR1 as MNHEY and CDR2 as SMNVEV (reference sequence). DNA for the CDR3: TGTGCCAGCAGTTTCGGCGGGAGGGCCGGCGAGCAGTACTTC. Amino acid sequence: CASSFGGRAGEQYF.

The chain uses TRBV4-1 and TRBJ2-3; 11 bases are a match to TRBD1. The V gene's germline CDR1 is MGHRA and CDR2 YSYEKL. V shed 4 bases, J shed 0 bases, and the junction held 3 bases outside the gene matches. The CDR3 is made up of 16 amino acids. CDR3 protein: CASSRTGGFSTDTQYF. The DNA of the CDR3 is TGCGCCAGCAGCCGGACAGGGGGCTTCAGCACAGATACGCAGTATTTT.

V and J are TRBV28 and TRBJ2-5; TRBD1 is a possible D gene (6 bases). This CDR3 region has 15 residues. V was pared by 5 bases and J by 2 bases, with 15 bases between. In germline, CDR1 is MDHEN, CDR2 SYDVKM. Here the CDR3 DNA reads TGTGCCAGCAGTCTCTCCGGACAGCGACAAGAGACCCAGTACTTC. It codes for CASSLSGQRQETQYF.

The rearrangement uses TRBV5-1 and TRBJ2-1, with 10 nucleotides matching TRBD2. The V and J ends lost 3 bases and 4 bases, in that order; junction bases with no gene match: 22. CDR1 and CDR2 from the germline V gene are SGHRS and YFSETQ. The CDR3 extends over 21 amino acids. The CDR3 bases are TGCGCCAGCAGCTGGGGTACTAGCGGGATGCTCGGGGCGGGATATTACAATGAGCAGTTCTTC. It translates to CASSWGTSGMLGAGYYNEQFF.

The gene calls are TRBV5-4 and TRBJ1-2, with D tentatively TRBD1 (5 bases). Germline assignment: CDR1 SGHNT and CDR2 YYREEE (reference sequence). CDR3 length equals 13 residues. V was cut by 3 bases and J by 6 bases, with 12 bases left in between. CDR3 nucleotide sequence: TGTGCCAGCAGCTGGGCGGGGACGGATGGCTACACCTTC. Translating it yields CASSWAGTDGYTF.

The chain carries TRBV28 and TRBJ2-2, with 12 bases matching TRBD2. V gave up 8 bases and J gave up 6 bases; unmatched junction bases: 4. From germline, CDR1 is MDHEN and CDR2 SYDVKM. This CDR3 region has 14 residues. CDR3 sequence (DNA): TGTGCCAGCTGGACTAGCGGGACGTCCGGGGAGCTGTTTTTT. The encoded protein is CASWTSGTSGELFF.

This clone was picked up one time. V is TRBV5-7 and J is TRBJ1-5; TRBD1 matches at 7 bases. TRBV5-7 is known as an ORF, though its function is uncertain. The CDR3 runs to 14 residues. V gave up 4 bases and J gave up 3 bases; unmatched junction bases: 4. The CDR3 DNA reads as TGTGCCAGCAGCCAGGGACAGTACAATCAGCCCCAGCATTTT. The encoded protein is CASSQGQYNQPQHF.

The chain couples TRBV30 to TRBJ1-2, with 8 bases identical to TRBD1. The length of the CDR3 is 13 residues. Germline V gene data show CDR1 as GTSNPN and CDR2 as SVGIG (reference sequence). With V trimmed by 2 bases and J by 7 bases, 6 bases remained unmatched. CDR3 amino acids: CAWSSQGAVGYTF. The CDR3 nucleotides are TGTGCCTGGAGTAGCCAGGGGGCGGTTGGCTACACCTTC.

CDR3 residues: CAWSAATDTQYF. As DNA, the CDR3 is TGTGCCTGGAGCGCGGCCACAGATACGCAGTATTTT. The chain is built from TRBV30 and TRBJ2-3; unclear D gene. The CDR3 extends over 12 amino acids. The V gene's germline CDR1 is GTSNPN and CDR2 SVGIG (reference sequence). Trimming pared 3 bases from V and 2 bases from J, leaving 6 bases between. Full variable domain (rest looked up from reference TRBV30 and TRBJ2-3): SQTIHQWPATLVQPVGSPLSLECTVEGTSNPNLYWYRQAAGRGLQLLFYSVGIGQISSEVPQNLSASRPQDRQFILSSKKLLLSDSGFYLCAWSAATDTQYFGPGTRLTVL.

V is TRBV9 and J is TRBJ2-3; maybe TRBD2 (6 bases). This CDR3 spans 14 amino acids. Trimming removed 9 bases from V and 2 bases from J, with 16 bases in between. The V gene's germline CDR1 is SGDLS and CDR2 YYNGEE. The CDR3 nucleotides are TGTGCCATAGGGGACGGCGGGATCACAGATACGCAGTATTTT. This gives the protein CAIGDGGITDTQYF.

This clone was recorded once. The CDR3 sequence is CASSLTGTENSPLHF. CDR3 DNA sequence: TGTGCCAGCAGTCTCACCGGGACAGAGAATTCACCCCTCCACTTT. The gene calls are TRBV6-5 and TRBJ1-6; 7 positions agree with TRBD1. The junction had 8 bases not matched to a gene; V was cut back by 5 bases and J by 7 bases. The length of the CDR3 is 15 residues. Germline V CDR1 and CDR2: MNHEY, SVGAGI.

The chain employs TRBV6-5 and TRBJ2-7; D unclear. V was cut by 6 bases and J by 3 bases, with 15 bases left in between. The CDR3 is made up of 14 amino acids. Per the germline V gene, CDR1 is MNHEY and CDR2 is SVGAGI. CDR3 DNA sequence: TGTGCCAGCAGCTTTGACAACTCCTTCTACGAGCAGTACTTC. It yields the protein CASSFDNSFYEQYF.

This clone showed up just once. The rearrangement joins TRBV30 to TRBJ1-3; D may be TRBD1 (5 bases). The CDR3 spans 15 residues. CDR1 GTSNPN and CDR2 SVGIG come from the germline V gene (reference sequence). The V and J ends lost 2 bases and 0 bases respectively, with 11 bases between them. CDR3 sequence reads: CAWSWGPGSGNTIYF. The DNA of the CDR3 is TGTGCCTGGAGTTGGGGCCCGGGCTCTGGAAACACCATATATTTT.

The chain links TRBV7-9 to TRBJ2-7, with 7 nucleotides matching TRBD2. V lost 1 base to trimming and J lost 1 base; unmatched junction nucleotides: 1. The CDR3 is 14 amino acids. Looked up from germline, CDR1 is SEHNR and CDR2 is FQNEAQ (reference sequence). The CDR3 DNA follows: TGTGCCAGCAGCTTAGAGGGACTATCCTACGAGCAGTACTTC. Protein product: CASSLEGLSYEQYF.

V is TRBV14 and J is TRBJ2-7, with D possibly TRBD2 on 5 matching bases. Germline V CDR1 and CDR2: SGHDN, FVKESK. The CDR3 length is 13 residues. V was pared by 4 bases and J by 5 bases, with 12 bases between. The CDR3 spells CASSPRTQNEQYF. DNA for the CDR3: TGTGCCAGCAGCCCTCGGACTCAGAACGAGCAGTACTTC.